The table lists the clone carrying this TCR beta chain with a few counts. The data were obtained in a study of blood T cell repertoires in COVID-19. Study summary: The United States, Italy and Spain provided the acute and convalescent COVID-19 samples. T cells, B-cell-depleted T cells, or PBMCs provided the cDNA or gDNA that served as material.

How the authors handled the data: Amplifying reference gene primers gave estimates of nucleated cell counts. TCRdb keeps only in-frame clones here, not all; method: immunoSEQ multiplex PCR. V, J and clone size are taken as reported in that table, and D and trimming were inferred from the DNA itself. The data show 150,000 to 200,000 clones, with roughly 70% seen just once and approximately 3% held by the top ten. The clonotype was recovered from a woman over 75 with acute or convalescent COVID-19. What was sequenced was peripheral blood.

The CDR3, as DNA: TGTGCCAGCAGTGGGGCAGGCGGGACCAGCACAGATACGCAGTATTTT. Translated, it gives CASSGAGGTSTDTQYF. V and J are TRBV6-1 and TRBJ2-3; maybe TRBD2 (6 bases). Trimming removed 4 bases from V and 0 bases from J, with 14 bases in between. This CDR3 contains 16 residues. Germline loops: CDR1 MNHNS, CDR2 SASEGT.